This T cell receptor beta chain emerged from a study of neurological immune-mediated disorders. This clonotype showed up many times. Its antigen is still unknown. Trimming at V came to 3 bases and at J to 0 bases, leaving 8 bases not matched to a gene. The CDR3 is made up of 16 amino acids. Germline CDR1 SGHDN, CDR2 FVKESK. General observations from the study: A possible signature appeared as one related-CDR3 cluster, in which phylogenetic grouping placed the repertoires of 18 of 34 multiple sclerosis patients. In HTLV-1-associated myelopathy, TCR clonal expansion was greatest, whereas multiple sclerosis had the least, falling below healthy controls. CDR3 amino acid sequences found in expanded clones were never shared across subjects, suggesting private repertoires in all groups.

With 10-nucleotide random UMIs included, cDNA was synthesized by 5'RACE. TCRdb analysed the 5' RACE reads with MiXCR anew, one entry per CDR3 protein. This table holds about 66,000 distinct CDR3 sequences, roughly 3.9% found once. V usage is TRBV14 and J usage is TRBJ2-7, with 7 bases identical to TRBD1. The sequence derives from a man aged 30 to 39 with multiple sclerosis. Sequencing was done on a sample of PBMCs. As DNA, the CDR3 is TGTGCCAGCAGCCACCCCAGGGGGAGAAACTCCTACGAGCAGTACTTC. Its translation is CASSHPRGRNSYEQYF.